Below, 19 T cell receptor beta chains from the same sample are listed, as sequenced in a study of T cells in Graves' hyperthyroidism and ophthalmopathy. Amplification of TCR beta CDR3 regions used RNA as the template. Initially, a first-round RT-PCR of the TCR CDR3 employed the HTBI primer set. Each CDR3 protein gets one entry after TCRdb re-called the multiplex PCR reads with MiXCR. The sample contains hundreds of thousands of distinct CDR3 sequences, 20% to 25% of which appear only once. The sample taken for sequencing was blood. These receptors all stem from a man younger than 45 with Graves' ophthalmopathy.

In its sample, this clonotype was seen many times. The chain combines TRBV18 with TRBJ1-2; D not resolved. Germline V gives CDR1 KGHSH, CDR2 LQKENI. CDR3 size: 14 residues. Trimming shortened V by 0 bases and J by 2 bases, and 7 bases separated the two germline ends. The CDR3 sequence: CASSPPLGNYGYTF. For the CDR3, the DNA is TGTGCCAGCTCACCACCCTTGGGAAACTATGGCTACACCTTC.

A single count supports this clonotype. The conserved phenylalanine or tryptophan normally closing the CDR3 is absent here, so this likely arose from a read error. This chain links TRBV12-3 or TRBV12-4 with TRBJ1-2, with D maybe TRBD1 (5 bases). Trimming removed 5 bases at V and 7 bases at J, with 20 bases between. This CDR3 is 15 amino acids long. As DNA, the CDR3 is TGTGCCAGCAGTCCCCTTGGCAGGGTCGACGGTGGCTACACCCTC. Residues: CASSPLGRVDGGYTL.

This sequence joins TRBV7-2 and TRBJ2-1; 15 bases fit TRBD2. Trimming removed 5 bases from V and 15 bases from J; junction bases left unmatched: 5. The CDR3 covers 13 residues. CDR1 is SGHTA, CDR2 FQGNSA, per germline. This CDR3 is CASSVGLAGGRFF. DNA of the CDR3: TGTGCCAGCAGCGTGGGACTAGCGGGAGGACGGTTCTTC.

The chain has TRBV20-1 and TRBJ1-3; weak D call: TRBD1 (5 bases). The length of the CDR3 is 14 residues. Germline values: CDR1 DFQATT, CDR2 SNEGSKA (reference sequence). V was shortened by 7 bases and J by 0 bases, with 13 bases between the two germline ends. The CDR3 loop reads CSVAGVSSGNTIYF. CDR3 nucleotides: TGCAGTGTCGCGGGGGTGAGCTCTGGAAACACCATATATTTT.

This chain uses TRBV4-2 with TRBJ2-1; TRBD2 aligns across 10 bases. Trimming took 1 base from V and 10 from J; bases not matched to a gene: 7. Per germline, CDR1 LGHNA and CDR2 YNFKEQ. The length of the CDR3 is 15 residues. The CDR3 nucleotides read TGTGCCAGCAGCCAAGCCCTAGCGGGAGCGGGGGAGCAGTTCTTC. This gives the protein CASSQALAGAGEQFF.

This clonotype has a count of ten or more. The gene calls are TRBV28 and TRBJ1-5, with a tentative D call TRBD1 (6 bases). Germline V CDR1 and CDR2: MDHEN, SYDVKM. CDR3 length equals 14 residues. V lost 2 bases and J lost 2, with 7 bases in between. DNA for the CDR3: TGTGCCAGCAGTTTACCAGGGGGCAATCAGCCCCAGCATTTT. It translates to CASSLPGGNQPQHF.

The V call is TRBV15, the J call TRBJ2-1; D remains ambiguous. The V gene lost 2 bases and the J gene lost 0 bases, with 14 bases spanning the gap. Germline-derived CDR1 and CDR2 are LNHNV and YYDKDF (reference sequence). The CDR3 is 17 amino acids. The CDR3 spells CATSRHYGGSSYNEQFF. CDR3 in DNA: TGTGCCACCAGCAGACATTATGGCGGCAGCTCCTACAATGAGCAGTTCTTC.

This clonotype was detected a few times. The genes are TRBV3-1 and TRBJ2-7; TRBD2 matches 10 bases. The CDR3 has 14 amino acids. V trimming: 1 base; J trimming: 4 bases; junction bases outside the gene matches: 1. Germline V lookup: CDR1 LGHDT, CDR2 YNNKEL (reference sequence). CDR3 region: CASSQASGGYEQYF. The CDR3 DNA sequence: TGTGCCAGCAGCCAAGCTAGCGGGGGATACGAGCAGTACTTC.

This clonotype appeared many times. The V gene is TRBV12-3 or TRBV12-4, the J gene TRBJ2-7; tentatively, D is TRBD1 (5 bases). This CDR3 has 13 amino acids. V lost 5 bases and J lost 3, with 11 bases in between. In DNA, the CDR3 is TGTGCCAGCAGTCCTACAGGCCACTACGAGCAGTACTTC. It is translated as CASSPTGHYEQYF.

This chain's CDR3 is CASSPGGVADSSYNEQFF. The DNA of the CDR3 is TGTGCCAGCAGCCCGGGCGGGGTGGCGGATAGCTCCTACAATGAGCAGTTCTTC. V usage is TRBV7-2 and J usage is TRBJ2-1; TRBD2 might be the D (6 bases). V was pared by 5 bases and J by 0 bases, with 20 bases between. The CDR3 loop spans 18 amino acids. Germline CDR1 SGHTA, CDR2 FQGNSA.

There are a few counts of this clonotype. The rearrangement links TRBV27 to TRBJ2-3; 8 bases are shared with TRBD2. The CDR3 is 17 residues long. J lost 1 base, V lost 2 bases, and 8 bases had no gene match. Germline loops: CDR1 MNHEY, CDR2 SMNVEV (reference sequence). The CDR3 region is CASSLIQRETRTDTQYF. The CDR3 bases are TGTGCCAGCAGTTTAATCCAGCGGGAGACCCGCACAGATACGCAGTATTTT.

This chain uses TRBV9 with TRBJ2-3, with D unresolved. The CDR3 covers 13 residues. Per germline, CDR1 SGDLS and CDR2 YYNGEE. Trimming took off 0 bases at V and 3 bases at J, with 5 bases between the two ends. CDR3 loop: CASSVGATDTQYF. DNA of the CDR3: TGTGCCAGCAGCGTAGGAGCGACAGATACGCAGTATTTT.

The J gene is TRBJ2-3, the V gene TRBV4-1; 15 nucleotides align to TRBD2. Trimming cost V 0 bases and J 5 bases; bases outside gene matches: 3. Per germline, CDR1 MGHRA and CDR2 YSYEKL. This CDR3 has 17 amino acids. The CDR3 DNA reads TGCGCCAGCAGCCAAGATGGGGGACTAGCGGGAGGAGATACGCAGTATTTT. Translated, it gives CASSQDGGLAGGDTQYF.

This clonotype was counted ten times or more. V gene TRBV7-2 combines with J gene TRBJ1-1, with a weak D call TRBD1 (6 bases). The germline V gene encodes CDR1 SGHTA and CDR2 FQGNSA. The CDR3 totals 16 residues. Trimming took off 5 bases at V and 1 base at J, with 17 bases between the two ends. The CDR3 loop is CASSAWGRGRNTEAFF. The CDR3, as DNA: TGTGCCAGCAGCGCCTGGGGCAGGGGTCGGAACACTGAAGCTTTCTTT.

This clonotype was observed at least ten times. The V gene is TRBV28, the J gene TRBJ2-1; the D gene is possibly TRBD1 (6 bases). Trimming took off 1 base at V and 6 bases at J, with 13 bases between the two ends. The CDR3 is made up of 15 amino acids. Germline values: CDR1 MDHEN, CDR2 SYDVKM. The chain's CDR3 is CASSLFGGRGNEQFF. In nucleotides, the CDR3 is TGTGCCAGCAGTTTATTCGGCGGCAGGGGCAATGAGCAGTTCTTC.

The genes are TRBV20-1 and TRBJ2-3, with a tentative D call TRBD2 (6 bases). Germline lookup yields CDR1 DFQATT and CDR2 SNEGSKA (reference sequence). Trimming removed 1 base from V and 4 bases from J, with 9 bases in between. The CDR3 length is 13 residues. The CDR3 loop reads CSARAGAPDTQYF. CDR3 DNA sequence: TGCAGTGCTAGAGCGGGAGCGCCAGATACGCAGTATTTT.

This rearrangement joins TRBV5-1 to TRBJ2-7; 11 nucleotides match TRBD2. Germline CDR1 is SGHRS and CDR2 is YFSETQ. The CDR3 has 15 amino acids. V lost 4 bases and J lost 1; bases outside the gene matches: 4. Here the CDR3 reads CASSGGLAESYEQYF. The CDR3, as DNA: TGCGCCAGCAGCGGGGGACTAGCGGAGTCCTACGAGCAGTACTTC.

Points on this clonotype: A much larger clone lies a single base off, so this may be a read error. The gene calls are TRBV5-1 and TRBJ1-1, with TRBD1 as a possible D gene (6 bases). From germline, CDR1 is SGHRS and CDR2 YFSETQ. CDR3 length equals 12 residues. V gave up 9 bases and J gave up 1 base, with 10 bases separating them. The CDR3 DNA reads TGCGCCAACGCAGGGGAGAACACTGAAGCTTTCTTT. Translated: CANAGENTEAFF.

This clonotype was seen more than once but under ten times. Written as DNA, the CDR3 is TGTGCCAGCAGTTACTCGATAGGGGGGGACCCCATCTTCCCACATGAGCAGTTCTTC. Amino acids: CASSYSIGGDPIFPHEQFF. The rearrangement uses TRBV6-2 or TRBV6-3 and TRBJ2-1; maybe TRBD2 (7 bases). The V end lost 0 bases, the J end lost 8 bases, and 26 bases lay between the germline ends. Germline CDR1 MNHEY, CDR2 SVGEGT. CDR3 length: 19 amino acids.